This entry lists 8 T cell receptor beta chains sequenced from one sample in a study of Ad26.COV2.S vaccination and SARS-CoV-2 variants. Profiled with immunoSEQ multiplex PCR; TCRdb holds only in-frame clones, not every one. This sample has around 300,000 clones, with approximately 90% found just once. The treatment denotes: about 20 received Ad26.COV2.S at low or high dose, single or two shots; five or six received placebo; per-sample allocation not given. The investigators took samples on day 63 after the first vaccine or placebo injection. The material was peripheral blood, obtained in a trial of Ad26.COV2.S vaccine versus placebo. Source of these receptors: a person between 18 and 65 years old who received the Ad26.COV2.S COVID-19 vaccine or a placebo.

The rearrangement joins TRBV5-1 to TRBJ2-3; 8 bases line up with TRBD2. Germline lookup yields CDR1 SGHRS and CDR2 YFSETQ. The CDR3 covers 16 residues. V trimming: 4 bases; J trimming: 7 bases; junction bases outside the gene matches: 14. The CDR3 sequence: CASSPTGLVKINTQYF. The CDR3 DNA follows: TGCGCCAGCAGCCCGACGGGACTAGTAAAGATCAATACGCAGTATTTT.

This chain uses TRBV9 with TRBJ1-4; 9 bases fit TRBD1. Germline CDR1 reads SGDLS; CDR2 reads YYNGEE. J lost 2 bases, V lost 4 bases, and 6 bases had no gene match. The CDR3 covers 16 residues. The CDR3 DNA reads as TGTGCCAGCAGCACCGACAGGGGGTTGACTAATGAAAAACTGTTTTTT. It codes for CASSTDRGLTNEKLFF.

The CDR3 spells CAWCTGSSYEQYF. Here the CDR3 DNA reads TGTGCCTGGTGTACCGGCAGCTCCTACGAGCAGTACTTC. V and J are TRBV30 and TRBJ2-7; D is unresolved. This CDR3 is built from 13 residues. The V end lost 5 bases, the J end lost 0 bases, and 11 bases lay between the germline ends. Germline V CDR1 and CDR2: GTSNPN, SVGIG (reference sequence).

The CDR3 bases are TGCGCCAGCAGCTTAGTGGGAATTAGCCAAGAGACCCAGTACTTC. Translated, it gives CASSLVGISQETQYF. The chain recombines TRBV5-1 with TRBJ2-5, with no clear D. Germline lookup yields CDR1 SGHRS and CDR2 YFSETQ. This CDR3 has 15 amino acids. V was trimmed by 2 bases and J by 1 base, leaving 12 bases between them.

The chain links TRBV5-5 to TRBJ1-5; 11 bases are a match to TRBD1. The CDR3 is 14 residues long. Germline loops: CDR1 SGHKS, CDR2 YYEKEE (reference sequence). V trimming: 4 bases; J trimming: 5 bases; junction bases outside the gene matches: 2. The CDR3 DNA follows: TGTGCCAGCAGCCGGGGACAGGGGGATCAGCCCCAGCATTTT. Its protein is CASSRGQGDQPQHF.

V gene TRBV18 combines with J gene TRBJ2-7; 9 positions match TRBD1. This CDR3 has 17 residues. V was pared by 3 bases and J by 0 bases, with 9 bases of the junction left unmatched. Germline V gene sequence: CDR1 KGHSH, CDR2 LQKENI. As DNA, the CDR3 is TGTGCCAGCTCACCGCGAACAGGGGGCGGCCTCTCCTACGAGCAGTACTTC. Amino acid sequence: CASSPRTGGGLSYEQYF.

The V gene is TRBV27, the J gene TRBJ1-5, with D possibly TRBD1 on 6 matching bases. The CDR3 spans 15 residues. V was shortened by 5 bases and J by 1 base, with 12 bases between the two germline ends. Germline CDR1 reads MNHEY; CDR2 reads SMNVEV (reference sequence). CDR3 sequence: CASSAWGASNQPQHF. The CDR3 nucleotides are TGTGCCAGCAGTGCTTGGGGGGCAAGCAATCAGCCCCAGCATTTT.

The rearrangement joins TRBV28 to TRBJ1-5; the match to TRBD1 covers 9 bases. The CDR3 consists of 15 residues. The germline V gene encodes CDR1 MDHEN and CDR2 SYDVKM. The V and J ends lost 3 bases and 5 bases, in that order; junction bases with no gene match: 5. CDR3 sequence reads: CASSLLDRGDQPQHF. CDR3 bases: TGTGCCAGCAGTTTGCTCGACAGGGGGGATCAGCCCCAGCATTTT.